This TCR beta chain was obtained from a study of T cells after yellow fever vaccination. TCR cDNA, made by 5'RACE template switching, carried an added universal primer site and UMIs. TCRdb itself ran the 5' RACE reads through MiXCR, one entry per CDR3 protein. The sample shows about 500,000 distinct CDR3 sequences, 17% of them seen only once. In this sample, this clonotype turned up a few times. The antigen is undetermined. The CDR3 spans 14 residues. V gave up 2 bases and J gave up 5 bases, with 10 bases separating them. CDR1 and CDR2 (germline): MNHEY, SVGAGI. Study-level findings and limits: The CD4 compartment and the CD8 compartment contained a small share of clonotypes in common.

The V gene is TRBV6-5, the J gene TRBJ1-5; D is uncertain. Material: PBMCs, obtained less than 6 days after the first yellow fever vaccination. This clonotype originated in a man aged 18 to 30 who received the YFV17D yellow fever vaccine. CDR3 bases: TGTGCCAGCAGTTACCCCCAGGCCCATCAGCCCCAGCATTTT. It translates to CASSYPQAHQPQHF.